Listed here are 21 T cell receptor beta chains from one sample, sequenced in a study of T cell responses to AZD1222 COVID-19 vaccine. Sequencing used immunoSEQ multiplex PCR; TCRdb keeps in-frame clones, though not all of them. This sample carries some 100,000 clones, around nine tenths of them seen once, and the ten largest clones take about 3.3%. The source was peripheral blood, collected 28 days after the second AZD1222 dose. All receptors derive from an adult who received the AZD1222 COVID-19 vaccine.

CDR3 amino acids: CASRTGESDYEQFF. In DNA form, the CDR3 reads TGCGCCAGCAGGACTGGGGAAAGTGACTATGAGCAGTTCTTC. This chain uses TRBV10-2 with TRBJ2-1, with unresolved D. CDR1 WSHSY and CDR2 SAAADI come from the germline V gene. The germline V and J ends were trimmed by 6 bases and 8 bases, with 17 bases remaining between them. The CDR3 length is 14 residues.

The sample holds one count of this clone. The genes are TRBV6-5 and TRBJ2-7; a weak D match, TRBD1 (5 bases). The ends were cut back, 0 bases at V and 1 base at J, with 7 bases in the middle. Germline V gives CDR1 MNHEY, CDR2 SVGAGI. The CDR3 has 14 amino acids. This CDR3 reads CASSYSGDSYEQYF. The CDR3 DNA reads TGTGCCAGCAGTTACTCAGGGGATTCCTACGAGCAGTACTTC.

The gene calls are TRBV5-4 and TRBJ1-6, with D hard to call. The germline V gene encodes CDR1 SGHNT and CDR2 YYREEE (reference sequence). The CDR3 contains 15 residues. V was shortened by 2 bases and J by 9 bases, with 15 bases between the two germline ends. In DNA, the CDR3 is TGTGCCAGCAGCTTCGGAAGGGTAGATGGTTCACCCCTCCACTTT. Its protein is CASSFGRVDGSPLHF.

The J gene is TRBJ2-1, the V gene TRBV5-8; 8 positions match TRBD1. Germline CDR1 reads SGHTS; CDR2 reads YDEGEE. This CDR3 is 17 amino acids long. V lost 0 bases to trimming and J lost 5 bases; unmatched junction nucleotides: 10. The CDR3 spells CASSLGSGGTGDNEQFF. CDR3 in DNA: TGTGCCAGCAGCTTGGGTAGTGGGGGGACAGGCGACAATGAGCAGTTCTTC.

V usage is TRBV29-1 and J usage is TRBJ2-6, with D possibly being TRBD1 or TRBD2 (6 bases each). Germline lookup yields CDR1 SQVTM and CDR2 ANQGSEA. There are 18 residues in the CDR3. V shed 3 bases and J shed 1 base, with 19 bases lying between them. CDR3 DNA: TGCAGCGTTGAGGGCAGGGGAGGACGTTTTTCTGGGGCCAACGTCCTGACTTTC. It is translated as CSVEGRGGRFSGANVLTF.

V and J are TRBV7-6 and TRBJ1-2; unclear D gene. The CDR3 contains 18 residues. V was clipped by 4 bases and J by 0 bases, with 21 bases between them. Germline V lookup: CDR1 SGHVS, CDR2 FNYEAQ. CDR3 loop: CASSSWREARKTNYGYTF. The CDR3 nucleotides are TGTGCCAGCAGCTCATGGAGGGAGGCCCGGAAAACTAACTATGGCTACACCTTC.

This chain connects TRBV6-2 or TRBV6-3 to TRBJ1-6, with a tentative D call TRBD1 (6 bases). Trimming took off 5 bases at V and 0 bases at J, with 8 bases between the two ends. The CDR3 is made up of 15 amino acids. Germline V lookup: CDR1 MNHEY, CDR2 SVGEGT. The CDR3 loop is CASSTDSSYNSPLHF. Here the CDR3 DNA reads TGTGCCAGCAGTACGGACAGCTCCTATAATTCACCCCTCCACTTT.

V gene TRBV30 combines with J gene TRBJ2-5, with TRBD1 matching 10 bases. This CDR3 contains 11 residues. The V and J ends lost 3 bases and 11 bases, in that order; junction bases with no gene match: 3. Germline values: CDR1 GTSNPN, CDR2 SVGIG (reference sequence). The CDR3 protein is CAWRTGGGQYF. Written as DNA, the CDR3 is TGTGCCTGGAGGACAGGGGGCGGTCAGTACTTC.

The chain uses TRBV19 and TRBJ2-5; D is possibly TRBD1 (5 bases). CDR3 length: 15 residues. The ends were cut back, 4 bases at V and 0 bases at J, with 12 bases in the middle. Looked up from germline, CDR1 is LNHDA and CDR2 is SQIVND (reference sequence). CDR3 sequence: CASSTKGLDQETQYF. Here the CDR3 DNA reads TGTGCCAGTAGTACTAAGGGGCTAGACCAAGAGACCCAGTACTTC.

The chain has TRBV5-4 and TRBJ2-3; tentative D call: TRBD2 (6 bases). The CDR3 sequence is 14 residues long. CDR1 SGHNT and CDR2 YYREEE come from the germline V gene (reference sequence). Trimming took 0 bases from V and 2 from J, leaving 7 bases between them. Written as DNA, the CDR3 is TGTGCCAGCAGCTTGGTGGGACTCACAGATACGCAGTATTTT. The encoded protein is CASSLVGLTDTQYF. The variable domain in full, with the rest retrieved from reference TRBV5-4 and TRBJ2-3, is ETGVTQSPTHLIKTRGQQVTLRCSSQSGHNTVSWYQQALGQGPQFIFQYYREEENGRGNFPPRFSGLQFPNYSSELNVNALELDDSALYLCASSLVGLTDTQYFGPGTRLTVL.

The chain links TRBV28 to TRBJ1-5; 8 nucleotides line up with TRBD1. CDR3 length: 14 residues. V was pared by 6 bases and J by 0 bases, with 1 base of the junction left unmatched. Germline values: CDR1 MDHEN, CDR2 SYDVKM. CDR3 amino acids: CASRTGGSNQPQHF. The CDR3 bases are TGTGCCAGCAGAACAGGGGGTAGCAATCAGCCCCAGCATTTT. Together with reference TRBV28 and TRBJ1-5, the CDR3 gives the full variable domain: DVKVTQSSRYLVKRTGEKVFLECVQDMDHENMFWYRQDPGLGLRLIYFSYDVKMKEKGDIPEGYSVSREKKERFSLILESASTNQTSMYLCASRTGGSNQPQHFGDGTRLSIL.

V gene TRBV5-1 combines with J gene TRBJ1-5, with a tentative D call TRBD1 (5 bases). This CDR3 spans 16 amino acids. The ends were cut back, 2 bases at V and 1 base at J, with 13 bases in the middle. Germline CDR1 is SGHRS and CDR2 is YFSETQ. The CDR3: CASSFMPGPSNQPQHF. CDR3 nucleotides: TGCGCCAGCAGCTTTATGCCGGGACCGAGCAATCAGCCCCAGCATTTT.

This rearrangement joins TRBV12-3 or TRBV12-4 to TRBJ2-5; a possible D gene is TRBD2 (5 bases). Between the trimmed V and J ends, which lost 6 bases and 4 bases, there was a span of 12 bases. The CDR3 sequence is 13 residues long. The CDR3 loop is CASRGDTGETQYF. CDR3 sequence (DNA): TGTGCCAGCAGGGGAGACACGGGAGAGACCCAGTACTTC.

The chain is built from TRBV27 and TRBJ2-5, with D tentatively TRBD1 (6 bases). CDR3 size: 14 residues. V was pared by 5 bases and J by 7 bases, with 17 bases between. Germline V gives CDR1 MNHEY, CDR2 SMNVEV (reference sequence). The CDR3 DNA is TGTGCCAGCAGTCCTCTAGGACAGTCCAGGACCCAGTACTTC. This gives the protein CASSPLGQSRTQYF.

About this clone: The sample contains more than one DNA sequence encoding this CDR3. This rearrangement joins TRBV6-5 to TRBJ1-3; no firm D call. In germline, CDR1 is MNHEY, CDR2 SVGAGI. Trimming pared 3 bases from V and 2 bases from J, leaving 14 bases between. The CDR3 totals 16 residues. This chain's CDR3 is CASSYLSLGAGNTIYF. CDR3 in DNA: TGTGCCAGCAGTTATTTGAGCCTCGGAGCTGGAAACACCATATATTTT.

The rearrangement uses TRBV5-8 and TRBJ2-7, with 12 bases aligning to TRBD1. The trim removed 3 bases at V and 5 bases at J, leaving 6 bases unmatched. The CDR3 sequence is 15 residues long. CDR1 and CDR2 (germline): SGHTS, YDEGEE. CDR3 sequence reads: CASSSGTGGRHEQYF. DNA of the CDR3: TGTGCCAGCAGCTCCGGGACAGGGGGCCGGCACGAGCAGTACTTC.

This chain joins TRBV19 and TRBJ2-4; perhaps TRBD2 as D (5 bases). CDR1 LNHDA and CDR2 SQIVND come from the germline V gene (reference sequence). With 7 bases removed from V and 6 bases from J, the gap between germline ends came to 16 bases. The CDR3 has 14 residues. CDR3 in amino acids: CASTLRGSINIQYF. The CDR3 DNA sequence: TGTGCCAGTACCCTCCGGGGATCGATAAACATTCAGTACTTC. Full variable domain (rest looked up from reference TRBV19 and TRBJ2-4): DGGITQSPKYLFRKEGQNVTLSCEQNLNHDAMYWYRQDPGQGLRLIYYSQIVNDFQKGDIAEGYSVSREKKESFPLTVTSAQKNPTAFYLCASTLRGSINIQYFGAGTRLSVL.

The chain uses TRBV18 and TRBJ2-3, with D possibly matching TRBD2 (5 bases). Germline lookup yields CDR1 KGHSH and CDR2 LQKENI. The V gene lost 2 bases and the J gene lost 3 bases, with 18 bases spanning the gap. This CDR3 comprises 17 residues. The CDR3 nucleotides read TGTGCCAGCTCACCAATTGTCGGGAACAGAAGAACAGATACGCAGTATTTT. The encoded protein is CASSPIVGNRRTDTQYF.

V gene TRBV4-3 combines with J gene TRBJ2-3; no clear D. Germline V gene sequence: CDR1 LGHNA, CDR2 YSLEER. Trimming removed 0 bases at V and 2 bases at J, with 15 bases between. The CDR3 contains 17 residues. For the CDR3, the DNA is TGCGCCAGCAGCCAAGAAACCGGCGGCAGCTACACAGATACGCAGTATTTT. Its protein is CASSQETGGSYTDTQYF.

The chain joins TRBV3-1 (or the pseudogene TRBV3-2) to TRBJ1-2; D gene unclear. V lost 4 bases and J 3 bases, leaving 18 bases between the germline ends. The CDR3 is 16 amino acids. Germline V gene data show CDR1 as LGHDT and CDR2 as YNNKEL (reference sequence). The CDR3 spells CASSRVAWGFDYGYTF. CDR3 nucleotides: TGTGCCAGCAGCCGGGTCGCGTGGGGATTTGACTATGGCTACACCTTC.

This clone was observed a handful of times. No conserved phenylalanine or tryptophan is present at the end of the CDR3, so a read error is the likely explanation. No DNA is shown, since the ends of the CDR3 on it are uncertain; the CDR3 is the one TCRdb lists. The J gene is TRBJ2-3, the V gene TRBV21-1. TRBV21-1 counts as a pseudogene. The CDR3 is 10 residues long, counting both termini. The CDR3 sequence: CASSNGSPFI.